This section outlines one TCR beta chain sequence together with its context. Its target is unknown. Produced via immunoSEQ multiplex PCR; TCRdb's table is partial and in-frame only. Of over 30,000 clones in the sample, around 80% were seen once. The entry originates in a study of OX40 agonist ivuxolimab in advanced cancers. Background on the study: In three patients, partial responses were observed, one with hepatocellular carcinoma and two with cutaneous melanoma. Notes on the study in general: CD4+ and CD8+ blood T cells expanded clonally by week 6 at 0.1 to 3.0 mg/kg. Low normalized T-cell clonal expansion was also seen in some nonresponders.

The germline V gene has CDR1 LGHNA and CDR2 YNFKEQ. This CDR3 is 19 amino acids long. With 0 bases clipped from V and 0 bases from J, the junction kept 8 bases outside the gene matches. This TCR came from an adult with an advanced solid tumor such as melanoma, head and neck, liver or kidney cancer. V and J are TRBV4-2 and TRBJ2-3, with TRBD2 matching 11 bases. This material consisted of CD4+ or CD8+ T cells sorted from blood, taken in a trial of the OX40 agonist ivuxolimab. The CDR3 coding sequence is TGTGCCAGCAGCCAAGATCCCGGGACTAGCGGAACTAGCACAGATACGCAGTATTTT. Translated: CASSQDPGTSGTSTDTQYF.